This TCR beta chain came from a study of blood T cells in healthy people across ages. The CDR3 runs 17 residues. Trimming cost V 3 bases and J 7 bases, with 20 bases left between them. CDR1 is KGHDR, CDR2 SFDVKD, per germline. Using a J-beta primer mix together with a sample-barcoded 5' primer, a second PCR was run for roughly 7 to 12 cycles. TCRdb re-called the 5' RACE reads with MiXCR, one entry per CDR3 protein. The data contain 790,000 or so distinct CDR3 sequences, about 61% of them singletons. The sample comprised blood. This receptor was identified in a man aged 40-50 years in good health. This rearrangement joins TRBV24-1 to TRBJ2-2; D is undetermined. This CDR3 reads CATSDPENPLRSGELFF. The CDR3 nucleotides read TGTGCCACCAGTGATCCGGAAAATCCCCTCAGGAGCGGGGAGCTGTTTTTT.